This T cell receptor (beta chain) was profiled in a study of blood T cell repertoires in COVID-19. Two negative PCRs, clearance, or symptom resolution characterized the recovered Cohort 3 donors. The table came from immunoSEQ multiplex PCR; TCRdb's copy has only in-frame clones and leaves some out. The sample has more than 200,000 clones; around 80% are singletons. The CDR3 covers 17 residues. Germline V gene lookup returns CDR1 ENHRY and CDR2 SYGVKD. V lost 3 bases to trimming and J lost 4 bases, with 20 bases between them. The V gene is TRBV10-3, the J gene TRBJ2-3, with D perhaps matching TRBD2 (5 bases). The sample was PBMCs or T cells enriched from blood (not recorded which). The TCR sequence derives from a man between 60 and 70 years old who had recovered from COVID-19. The CDR3 DNA sequence: TGTGCCATCAGTGACGCGTATCAGGACTCTGCCGCAGATACGCAGTATTTT. It codes for CAISDAYQDSAADTQYF.